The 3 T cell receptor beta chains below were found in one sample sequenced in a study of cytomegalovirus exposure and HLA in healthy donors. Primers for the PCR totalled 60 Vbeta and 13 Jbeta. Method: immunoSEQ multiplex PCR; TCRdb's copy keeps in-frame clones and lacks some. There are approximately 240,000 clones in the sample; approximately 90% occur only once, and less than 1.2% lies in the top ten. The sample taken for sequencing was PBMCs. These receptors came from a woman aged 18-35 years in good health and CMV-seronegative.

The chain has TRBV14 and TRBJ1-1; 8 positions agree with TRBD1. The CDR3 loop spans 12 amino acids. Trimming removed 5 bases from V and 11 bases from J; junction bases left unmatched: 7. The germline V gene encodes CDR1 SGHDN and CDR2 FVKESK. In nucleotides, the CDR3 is TGTGCCAGCAGCTTGCAACAGGGGGGTGCTTTCTTT. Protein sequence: CASSLQQGGAFF.

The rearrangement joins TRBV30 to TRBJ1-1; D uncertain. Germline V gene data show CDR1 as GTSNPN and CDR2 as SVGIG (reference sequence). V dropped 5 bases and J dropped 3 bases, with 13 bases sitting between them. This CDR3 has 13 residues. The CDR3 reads CAWVHRVDTEAFF. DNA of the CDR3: TGTGCCTGGGTCCATAGAGTTGACACTGAAGCTTTCTTT.

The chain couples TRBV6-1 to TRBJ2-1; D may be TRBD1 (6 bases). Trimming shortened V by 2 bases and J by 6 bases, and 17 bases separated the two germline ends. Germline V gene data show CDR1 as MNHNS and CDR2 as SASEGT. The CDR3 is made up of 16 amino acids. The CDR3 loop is CASSELGDRSFNEQFF. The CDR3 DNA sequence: TGTGCCAGCAGTGAATTAGGAGACAGGTCATTCAATGAGCAGTTCTTC.